The 5 T cell receptor beta chains given below trace back to one sample, sequenced in a study of cytomegalovirus exposure and HLA in healthy donors. PCR employed 60 Vbeta and 13 Jbeta primers. The data were produced by immunoSEQ multiplex PCR, yet TCRdb's version contains in-frame clones alone and is incomplete. The sample lists tens of thousands of clones; around 80% were seen once. The specimen was PBMCs. These receptors were taken from a man aged 18-30 years in good health and CMV-seronegative.

This chain links TRBV19 with TRBJ1-1, with D perhaps TRBD1 (6 bases). V was pared by 10 bases and J by 6 bases, with 18 bases between. The CDR3 covers 13 residues. Germline CDR1 LNHDA, CDR2 SQIVND (reference sequence). The chain's CDR3 is CATKWGGKSEAFF. DNA of the CDR3: TGTGCCACCAAGTGGGGGGGCAAGTCTGAAGCTTTCTTT.

The chain recombines TRBV19 with TRBJ1-2, with D possibly being TRBD1 (6 bases). This CDR3 spans 16 amino acids. Germline V CDR1 and CDR2: LNHDA, SQIVND (reference sequence). V was shortened by 1 base and J by 3 bases, with 15 bases between the two germline ends. This CDR3 is CASSIATLQGYYGYTF. The CDR3 DNA follows: TGTGCCAGTAGTATAGCCACCTTACAGGGCTACTATGGCTACACCTTC.

V gene TRBV7-9 combines with J gene TRBJ1-6, with 9 bases aligning to TRBD1. In germline, CDR1 is SEHNR, CDR2 FQNEAQ (reference sequence). This CDR3 comprises 13 residues. V dropped 9 bases and J dropped 10; count of bases not matched to a gene: 7. The CDR3 coding sequence is TGTGCCAGTGCGGGACAGGGTGGATCACCCCTCCACTTT. Translated, it gives CASAGQGGSPLHF.

The genes are TRBV5-1 and TRBJ1-1; unclear D gene. The V gene lost 0 bases and the J gene lost 2 bases, with 5 bases spanning the gap. Germline V CDR1 and CDR2: SGHRS, YFSETQ. This CDR3 comprises 13 residues. The CDR3 sequence: CASSLGINTEAFF. CDR3 nucleotides: TGCGCCAGCAGCTTGGGTATCAACACTGAAGCTTTCTTT.

The rearrangement uses TRBV7-6 and TRBJ2-2; D gene ambiguous. V lost 1 base and J 0 bases, leaving 9 bases between the germline ends. The germline V gene encodes CDR1 SGHVS and CDR2 FNYEAQ. The CDR3 runs to 16 residues. The CDR3 sequence is CASSLVGGANTGELFF. The DNA of the CDR3 is TGTGCCAGCAGCTTAGTAGGCGGCGCGAACACCGGGGAGCTGTTTTTT. Variable domain in full (rest from reference TRBV7-6 and TRBJ2-2): GAGVSQSPRYKVTKRGQDVALRCDPISGHVSLYWYRQALGQGPEFLTYFNYEAQQDKSGLPNDRFSAERPEGSISTLTIQRTEQRDSAMYRCASSLVGGANTGELFFGEGSRLTVL.